This TCR beta chain is drawn from a study of CD4+ T cells in melanoma. Losses at the gene ends were 6 bases for V and 0 bases for J; bases not matched to a gene: 4. CDR1 is LNHDA and CDR2 is SQIVND in the germline V gene (reference sequence). This CDR3 is built from 16 residues. A remark on this clone: The antigen is unknown.

The study, taken as a whole, reports: In melanoma, neoantigen-specific CD4+ T cells reportedly differed in differentiation state. A reported correlation linked neoantigen-specific CD4+ T cells to CD8+, macrophage and B cell function.

Some clones are missing from TCRdb's copy, which holds only in-frame ones; the method was immunoSEQ multiplex PCR. The profile shows some 110,000 clones, about 90% of them singletons. The rearrangement uses TRBV19 and TRBJ2-7, with 14 positions matching TRBD2. Material for sequencing was peripheral blood. The sequence was obtained from a human donor with melanoma. CDR3 loop: CASRGLAGDISYEQYF. The CDR3 DNA sequence: TGTGCCAGTAGGGGACTAGCGGGAGACATCTCCTACGAGCAGTACTTC.